This T cell receptor (beta chain) was found in a study of radiotherapy plus CTLA-4 blockade in lung cancer (dated by TCRdb to the late 2010s). Study-wide context: Among enrolled patients, roughly 20% had an objective response and 25% to 40% reached disease control. What the work shows at the level of the full study, not this receptor alone: Early dynamic changes in blood T cell clones, together with increased serum interferon-beta after radiation, were reported as the strongest predictors of response. TCR clones derived from tumors expanded in peripheral blood after treatment with radiotherapy and ipilimumab.

V is pruned by 9 bases and J by 7 bases, leaving 6 bases of the junction without a gene match. The CDR3 goes from the cysteine to the phenylalanine over 14 residues. Only the CDR3 part of the read is kept: 42 bases, read in frame from the first base. The germline V gene encodes CDR1 LNHDA and CDR2 SQIVND (reference sequence). Libraries were made using the immunoSEQ multiplex PCR assay. Imported from immuneACCESS, the table was reduced by TCRdb to in-frame sequences with V and J called. These copies leave out some clones; in studies compared against another copy, an unresolved V gene accounts for under half, and the cause of the remainder is not known. The sample table records approximately 76,000 clones; roughly 79% of these occur just once. 3.5% to 4.5% of the sample goes to the ten largest clones. The study tested focal radiation therapy combined with CTLA-4 blockade (ipilimumab) in patients with chemo-refractory metastatic non-small-cell lung cancer.

Turning to this clone: Its antigen remains unidentified. No much larger clonotype is one base removed from it; base qualities were not supplied.

This clonotype was obtained from a human donor with non-small cell lung cancer who had a partial response to radiotherapy plus ipilimumab. Some clones in this sample may be carry-over from other donors' samples. The V and J segments used are TRBV19 and TRBJ2-1; 13 bases in the middle match TRBD2. The sample here was peripheral blood, taken from a patient treated with radiotherapy plus ipilimumab. The sequenced DNA is TGTGCCAGCCGGACTAGCGGGAGAAGGAATGAGCAGTTCTTC. Protein translation: CASRTSGRRNEQFF.